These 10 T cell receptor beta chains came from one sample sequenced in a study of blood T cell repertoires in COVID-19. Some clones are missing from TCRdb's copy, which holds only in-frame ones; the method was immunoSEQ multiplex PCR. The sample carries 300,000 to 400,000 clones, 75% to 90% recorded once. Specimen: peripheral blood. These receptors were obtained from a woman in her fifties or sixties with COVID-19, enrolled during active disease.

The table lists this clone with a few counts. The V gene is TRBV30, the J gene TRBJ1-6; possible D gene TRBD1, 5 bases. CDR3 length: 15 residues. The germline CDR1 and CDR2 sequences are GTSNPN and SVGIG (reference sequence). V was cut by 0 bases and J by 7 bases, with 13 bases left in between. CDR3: CAWSVKGSRNSPLHF. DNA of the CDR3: TGTGCCTGGAGTGTCAAGGGGTCGAGGAATTCACCCCTCCACTTT.

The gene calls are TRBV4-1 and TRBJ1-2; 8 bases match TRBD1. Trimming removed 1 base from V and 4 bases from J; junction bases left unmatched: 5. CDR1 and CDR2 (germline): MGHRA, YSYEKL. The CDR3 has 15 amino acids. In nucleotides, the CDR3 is TGCGCCAGCAGCCAAGGGGGACAGGACATCTATGGCTACACCTTC. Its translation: CASSQGGQDIYGYTF.

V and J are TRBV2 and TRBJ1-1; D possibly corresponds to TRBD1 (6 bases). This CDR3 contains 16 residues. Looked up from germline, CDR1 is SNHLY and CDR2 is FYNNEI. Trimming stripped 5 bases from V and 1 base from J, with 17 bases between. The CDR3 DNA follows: TGTGCCAGCAGTTCTCCTATACAGGGCCCGAACACTGAAGCTTTCTTT. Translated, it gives CASSSPIQGPNTEAFF.

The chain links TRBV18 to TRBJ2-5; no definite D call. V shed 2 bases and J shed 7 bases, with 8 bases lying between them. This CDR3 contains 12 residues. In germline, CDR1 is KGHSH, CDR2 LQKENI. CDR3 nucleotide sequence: TGTGCCAGCTCACCAAGCCGGTGGACCCAGTACTTC. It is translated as CASSPSRWTQYF.

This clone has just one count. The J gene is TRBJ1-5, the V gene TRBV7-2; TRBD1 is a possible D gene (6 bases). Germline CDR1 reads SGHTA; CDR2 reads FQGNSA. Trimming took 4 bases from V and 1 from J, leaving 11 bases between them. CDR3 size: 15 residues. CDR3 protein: CASSSQGTSNQPQHF. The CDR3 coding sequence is TGTGCCAGCAGCTCACAGGGTACGAGCAATCAGCCCCAGCATTTT.

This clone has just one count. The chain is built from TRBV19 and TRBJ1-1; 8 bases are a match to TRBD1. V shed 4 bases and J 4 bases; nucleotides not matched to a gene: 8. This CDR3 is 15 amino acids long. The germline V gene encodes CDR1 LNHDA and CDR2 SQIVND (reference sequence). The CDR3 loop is CASSTGDRPTTEAFF. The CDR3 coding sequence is TGTGCCAGTAGTACCGGGGACAGGCCCACCACTGAAGCTTTCTTT.

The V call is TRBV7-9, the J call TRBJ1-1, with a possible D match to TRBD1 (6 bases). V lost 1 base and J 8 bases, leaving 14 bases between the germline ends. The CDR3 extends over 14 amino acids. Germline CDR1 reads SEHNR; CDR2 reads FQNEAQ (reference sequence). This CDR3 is CASSLGIGGMEAFF. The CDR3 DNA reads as TGTGCCAGCAGCTTAGGGATAGGGGGTATGGAAGCTTTCTTT.

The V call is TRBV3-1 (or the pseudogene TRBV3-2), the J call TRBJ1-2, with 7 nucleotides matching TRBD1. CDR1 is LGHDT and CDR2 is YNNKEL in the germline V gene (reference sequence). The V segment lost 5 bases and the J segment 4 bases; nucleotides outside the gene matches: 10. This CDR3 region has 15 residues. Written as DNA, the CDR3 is TGTGCCAGCAGCGTCACTACCGGGGACAGCTATGGCTACACCTTC. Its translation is CASSVTTGDSYGYTF.

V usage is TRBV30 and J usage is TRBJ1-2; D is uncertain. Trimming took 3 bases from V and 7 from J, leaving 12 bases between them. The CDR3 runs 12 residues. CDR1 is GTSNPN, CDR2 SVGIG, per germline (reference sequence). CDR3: CAWSRQAIGYTF. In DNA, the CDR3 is TGTGCCTGGAGCCGGCAGGCAATTGGCTACACCTTC.

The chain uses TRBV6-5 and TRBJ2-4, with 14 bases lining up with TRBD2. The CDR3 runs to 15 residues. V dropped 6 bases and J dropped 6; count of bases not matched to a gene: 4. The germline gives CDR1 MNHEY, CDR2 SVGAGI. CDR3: CASRTSGGASNIQYF. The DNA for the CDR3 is TGTGCCAGCAGGACTAGCGGGGGGGCCTCAAACATTCAGTACTTC.